Below, 19 T cell receptor beta chains from the same sample are listed, as sequenced in a study of shared clonotypes between healthy human individuals. Clones were read by immunoSEQ multiplex PCR, and TCRdb kept only the in-frame ones, dropping some. This sample has 700,000 or so clones, with around 72% found just once. The specimen was memory CD4+ T cells sorted from blood. The subset is: CD45RA-negative fraction. These receptors were collected from a woman aged 25 to 39 in good health.

The J gene is TRBJ2-7, the V gene TRBV28; D call uncertain. Germline V gives CDR1 MDHEN, CDR2 SYDVKM. Trimming shortened V by 5 bases and J by 1 base, and 15 bases separated the two germline ends. This CDR3 has 15 residues. The CDR3 bases are TGTGCCAGCAGTGTGACGGCCGACCCTTCCTACGAGCAGTACTTC. Its translation is CASSVTADPSYEQYF.

The J gene is TRBJ2-3, the V gene TRBV6-6; maybe TRBD2 (5 bases). Germline CDR1 is MNHNY and CDR2 is SVGAGI (reference sequence). Trimming shortened V by 0 bases and J by 6 bases, and 10 bases separated the two germline ends. CDR3 length equals 14 residues. The CDR3 here is CASSYSTGKDTQYF. CDR3 DNA: TGTGCCAGCAGTTACTCGACCGGGAAGGATACGCAGTATTTT.

As DNA, the CDR3 is TGTGCCAGCAGCGTAGACAGCCTCACTGAAGCTTTCTTT. This gives the protein CASSVDSLTEAFF. The J gene is TRBJ1-1, the V gene TRBV2, with D possibly being TRBD1 (5 bases). CDR3 length equals 13 residues. V lost 6 bases and J 4 bases, leaving 12 bases between the germline ends. Germline V gene sequence: CDR1 SNHLY, CDR2 FYNNEI.

The chain is built from TRBV27 and TRBJ2-7; no clear D gene. CDR3 size: 13 residues. Between the trimmed V and J ends, which lost 8 bases and 3 bases, there was a span of 14 bases. Germline V CDR1 and CDR2: MNHEY, SMNVEV (reference sequence). CDR3 bases: TGTGCCAGCCAAAGGAGTATGGGCTACGAGCAGTACTTC. As protein: CASQRSMGYEQYF.

This chain joins TRBV13 and TRBJ2-7, with D perhaps TRBD1 or TRBD2 (5 bases each). Trimming took 6 bases from V and 6 from J, leaving 18 bases between them. The germline gives CDR1 PRHDT, CDR2 FYEKMQ (reference sequence). The CDR3 has 14 residues. CDR3 sequence reads: CASSKASGGLEQYF. The CDR3 DNA reads as TGTGCCAGCAGTAAGGCCTCTGGGGGTCTCGAGCAGTACTTC.

The chain recombines TRBV2 with TRBJ2-3; TRBD2 matches 11 bases. This CDR3 is 16 amino acids long. Germline assignment: CDR1 SNHLY and CDR2 FYNNEI. The V gene end was trimmed by 7 bases and the J gene end by 5 bases; junction bases not matched to a gene: 11. CDR3 sequence reads: CASTKTSGMVVDTQYF. The CDR3 DNA reads as TGTGCCAGCACAAAGACTAGCGGGATGGTTGTAGATACGCAGTATTTT.

This clone appeared once. The J gene is TRBJ2-4, the V gene TRBV14; 15 bases align to TRBD2. In germline, CDR1 is SGHDN, CDR2 FVKESK. This CDR3 region has 19 residues. Trimming at V came to 4 bases and at J to 1 base, leaving 8 bases not matched to a gene. CDR3 coding DNA: TGTGCCAGCAGCCTGGGACTAGCGGGAGGAGTAGGGGCCAAAAACATTCAGTACTTC. Its translation is CASSLGLAGGVGAKNIQYF.

The CDR3 sequence is CASSYTRDGQPQHF. Here the CDR3 DNA reads TGTGCCAGCAGCTATACCCGGGATGGGCAGCCCCAGCATTTT. The J gene is TRBJ1-5, the V gene TRBV6-6; D is undetermined. V lost 6 bases, J lost 7 bases, and 16 bases lay in between. CDR1 is MNHNY and CDR2 is SVGAGI in the germline V gene (reference sequence). The CDR3 extends over 14 amino acids.

This rearrangement joins TRBV28 to TRBJ1-1, with D uncertain. The germline CDR1 and CDR2 sequences are MDHEN and SYDVKM. This CDR3 is built from 14 residues. Trimming left V 5 bases short and J 4 bases short, with 14 bases between. The CDR3 region has the DNA TGTGCCAGCAGTCCTGGTGGAGGGTTCACTGAAGCTTTCTTT. Its protein is CASSPGGGFTEAFF. Full variable domain (outside the CDR3, taken from reference TRBV28 and TRBJ1-1): DVKVTQSSRYLVKRTGEKVFLECVQDMDHENMFWYRQDPGLGLRLIYFSYDVKMKEKGDIPEGYSVSREKKERFSLILESASTNQTSMYLCASSPGGGFTEAFFGQGTRLTVV.

This sequence joins TRBV19 and TRBJ1-1; D might be TRBD1 (6 bases). The V and J ends lost 1 base and 6 bases respectively, with 9 bases between them. CDR1 LNHDA and CDR2 SQIVND come from the germline V gene (reference sequence). The CDR3 spans 13 residues. The CDR3 loop is CASSIGGAAEAFF. The DNA of the CDR3 is TGTGCCAGTAGTATAGGGGGGGCGGCTGAAGCTTTCTTT.

The V and J genes are TRBV4-2 and TRBJ2-1; the match to TRBD2 covers 7 bases. The CDR3 contains 14 residues. J lost 8 bases, V lost 4 bases, and 8 bases had no gene match. Germline V gene lookup returns CDR1 LGHNA and CDR2 YNFKEQ. CDR3 coding DNA: TGTGCCAGCAGCCCAGCAAGCGGGAACGATGAGCAGTTCTTC. Its translation: CASSPASGNDEQFF.

The chain recombines TRBV11-3 with TRBJ2-7; TRBD2 agrees at 11 bases. The CDR3 runs to 18 residues. Per germline, CDR1 SGHNT and CDR2 YENEEA. V gave up 1 base and J gave up 4 bases; unmatched junction bases: 12. The CDR3 DNA follows: TGTGCCAGCAGCTTAGGGACACTAGCGGGGGCGCCCTCTTACGAGCAGTACTTC. Translation: CASSLGTLAGAPSYEQYF. Looking up the rest from reference TRBV11-3 and TRBJ2-7 gives the full variable domain: EAGVVQSPRYKIIEKKQPVAFWCNPISGHNTLYWYLQNLGQGPELLIRYENEEAVDDSQLPKDRFSAERLKGVDSTLKIQPAELGDSAVYLCASSLGTLAGAPSYEQYFGPGTRLTVT.

The gene calls are TRBV5-1 and TRBJ2-5; 7 bases fit TRBD1. V was clipped by 4 bases and J by 0 bases; unmatched bases: 15. In germline, CDR1 is SGHRS, CDR2 YFSETQ. The CDR3 has 18 residues. The CDR3 spells CASSPGTAATYYQETQYF. The CDR3 DNA reads as TGCGCCAGCAGCCCCGGGACAGCCGCTACGTATTACCAAGAGACCCAGTACTTC.

The rearrangement links TRBV28 to TRBJ2-5; D remains unclear. The germline V gene has CDR1 MDHEN and CDR2 SYDVKM. The CDR3 loop spans 15 amino acids. V lost 3 bases and J 1 base, leaving 12 bases between the germline ends. In DNA, the CDR3 is TGTGCCAGCAGTTTTGGGTTACTTACCCAAGAGACCCAGTACTTC. This codes for CASSFGLLTQETQYF. Full variable domain (outside the CDR3, taken from reference TRBV28 and TRBJ2-5): DVKVTQSSRYLVKRTGEKVFLECVQDMDHENMFWYRQDPGLGLRLIYFSYDVKMKEKGDIPEGYSVSREKKERFSLILESASTNQTSMYLCASSFGLLTQETQYFGPGTRLLVL.

As concerns this clone: The same CDR3 is also encoded by other DNA sequences in this sample. J is TRBJ2-5 and V is TRBV20-1; D may be TRBD1 (5 bases). Trimming cost V 5 bases and J 4 bases, with 8 bases left between them. This CDR3 is 11 amino acids long. Per the germline V gene, CDR1 is DFQATT and CDR2 is SNEGSKA (reference sequence). The CDR3 nucleotides read TGCAGTGCTTGGGGCGGAGAGACCCAGTACTTC. Translated, it gives CSAWGGETQYF.

For this clone: The DNA is left out, because the CDR3 cannot be placed on it with certainty; the CDR3 is given as TCRdb lists it. The chain employs TRBV6-6 and TRBJ1-5; whether TRBD1, the table's D call, matches the DNA was not checked. Germline CDR1 MNHNY, CDR2 SVGAGI (reference sequence). The CDR3 numbers 16 amino acids, ends counted. This chain's CDR3 is CASSSSTGSSNQPQHF.

This clone was seen a handful of times. The chain recombines TRBV5-1 with TRBJ2-5, with 9 bases matching TRBD1. J gave up 1 base and V 5 bases, and 12 bases lay outside the gene matches. CDR3 length: 17 amino acids. Germline lookup yields CDR1 SGHRS and CDR2 YFSETQ. The CDR3 loop is CASSLVPPGQGQETQYF. CDR3 coding DNA: TGCGCCAGCAGTCTCGTACCTCCGGGACAGGGCCAAGAGACCCAGTACTTC.

V usage is TRBV28 and J usage is TRBJ1-1, with TRBD1 identical over 7 bases. The CDR3 spans 15 residues. Germline assignment: CDR1 MDHEN and CDR2 SYDVKM. Losses at the gene ends were 9 bases for V and 4 bases for J; bases not matched to a gene: 14. The CDR3 DNA is TGTGCCAGTACGACAACAGGGGTACTTCGCACTGAAGCTTTCTTT. This translates into CASTTTGVLRTEAFF.

For this clone: Other DNA sequences in the same sample also yield this CDR3. The chain couples TRBV30 to TRBJ2-7; D is undetermined. The germline gives CDR1 GTSNPN, CDR2 SVGIG (reference sequence). V was clipped by 2 bases and J by 3 bases, with 8 bases between them. This CDR3 has 12 residues. CDR3 sequence (DNA): TGTGCCTGGAGTTCTGGCAGCTACGAGCAGTACTTC. It yields the protein CAWSSGSYEQYF.